This T cell receptor beta chain was identified in a study of blood T cells in healthy people across ages. Study results and limitations: It was held that the diversity estimates obtained from one million T cells were underestimates. PBMCs were not sorted, which prevented a conclusive comparison of naive versus antigen-experienced cells.

Then a second PCR, running about 7 to 11 cycles, was carried out with a sample-barcoded 5' primer and a J-beta primer mix. The authors tagged each cDNA molecule using a template-switch adaptor with 12 random nucleotides. TCRdb re-derived calls from the 5' RACE reads in MiXCR, one entry per CDR3 protein. The sample lists more than 1,000,000 distinct CDR3 sequences; around 25% were seen once. There are a few counts of this clonotype. What it recognizes is unknown. The V gene lost 7 bases and the J gene lost 4 bases, with 14 bases spanning the gap. CDR3 length: 14 residues. Germline V gives CDR1 SNHLY, CDR2 FYNNEI. These same data were also listed under a study on T cells of mothers and their children. That publication notes: It was related mother-child pairs that showed slightly higher overlap than unrelated pairs, without reaching significance.

The rearrangement links TRBV2 to TRBJ2-1; D is perhaps TRBD2 (7 bases). This sequence was found in a girl aged 2-10 years in good health. Material for sequencing was blood. CDR3 sequence (DNA): TGTGCCAGCACGGGCGGGGGACAATACAATGAGCAGTTCTTC. Its translation is CASTGGGQYNEQFF.